The 27 T cell receptor beta chains below come from one sample, sequenced in a study of tumor and adjacent non-tumor tissue in lung cancer. The template was RNA from unsorted bulk tissue. The library came from three nested PCR rounds adapted from ARM-PCR protocols. TCRdb processed the multiplex PCR reads anew with MiXCR; each CDR3 protein has one entry. Of more than 90,000 distinct CDR3 sequences detected, 67% appear once; the ten largest clones hold around 16%. The specimen was lung tumor tissue. These receptors originate from a man aged 60 to 75 with non-small cell lung cancer.

Ten or more counts support this clonotype. The V call is TRBV6-1, the J call TRBJ2-5, with D possibly TRBD2 on 5 matching bases. V dropped 5 bases and J dropped 4 bases, with 11 bases sitting between them. The length of the CDR3 is 13 residues. CDR1 and CDR2 from the germline V gene are MNHNS and SASEGT. The CDR3 DNA sequence: TGTGCCAGCAGTCCGGGAATGGGAGAGACCCAGTACTTC. It yields the protein CASSPGMGETQYF.

On this clonotype itself: The conserved phenylalanine or tryptophan normally closing the CDR3 is absent here, so this likely arose from a read error. The chain joins TRBV6-6 to TRBJ2-7, with D uncertain. The germline V and J ends were trimmed by 7 bases and 4 bases, with 14 bases remaining between them. The CDR3 runs to 13 residues. Germline V lookup: CDR1 MNHNY, CDR2 SVGAGI (reference sequence). The DNA of the CDR3 is TGTGCCAGCATTCCAAGTGGCGGTTACGAGCAGTACTCC. It yields the protein CASIPSGGYEQYS.

This rearrangement joins TRBV7-9 to TRBJ2-2; maybe TRBD1 (5 bases). V lost 3 bases and J 5 bases, leaving 13 bases between the germline ends. The CDR3 contains 15 residues. Germline values: CDR1 SEHNR, CDR2 FQNEAQ (reference sequence). The CDR3 here is CASSFERGDTGELFF. As DNA, the CDR3 is TGTGCCAGCAGCTTTGAAAGGGGCGATACCGGGGAGCTGTTTTTT.

The chain carries TRBV6-6 and TRBJ2-4; 7 nucleotides agree with TRBD2. Germline lookup yields CDR1 MNHNY and CDR2 SVGAGI (reference sequence). This CDR3 comprises 17 residues. Trimming cost V 9 bases and J 0 bases; bases outside gene matches: 14. The CDR3 sequence is CARPPWGGGIAKNIQYF. The CDR3 DNA is TGTGCCAGACCTCCTTGGGGGGGGGGAATAGCCAAAAACATTCAGTACTTC.

Concerning this clonotype: Sequence at one end of the junction differs from germline and may be a read error. This sequence joins TRBV6-1 and TRBJ2-7, with D hard to call. The CDR3 has 15 amino acids. Germline V gene lookup returns CDR1 MNHNS and CDR2 SASEGT. Written as DNA, the CDR3 is TGTGCCAGCTGTGAATCCTTAGACAACACCTACGAGCAATACTTC. Amino acids: CASCESLDNTYEQYF.

This rearrangement joins TRBV4-2 to TRBJ2-1, with D possibly matching TRBD1 (5 bases). The CDR3 length is 18 residues. Trimming removed 0 bases from V and 7 bases from J, with 22 bases in between. CDR1 and CDR2 from the germline V gene are LGHNA and YNFKEQ. The CDR3 nucleotides are TGTGCCAGCAGCCAAGAGCCGGAGAGGACATGGGGCTGGAATGAGCAGTTCTTC. It translates to CASSQEPERTWGWNEQFF.

In the case of this clonotype: A much more abundant neighbour one base away suggests this may be a read error. The chain is built from TRBV28 and TRBJ2-7; no definite D call. CDR3 length: 11 amino acids. CDR1 and CDR2 (germline): MDHEN, SYDVKM. V lost 6 bases to trimming and J lost 3 bases, with 6 bases between them. The CDR3 nucleotides read TGTGCCAGCAGCCTGTACTACGAGCAGTACTTC. It yields the protein CASSLYYEQYF.

Concerning this clonotype: A junction end diverges from the germline sequence, so it may reflect a read error. This rearrangement joins TRBV6-5 to TRBJ2-1, with D possibly TRBD2 on 6 matching bases. CDR3 length: 17 residues. CDR1 is MNHEY and CDR2 is SVGAGI in the germline V gene. The CDR3 sequence is CANSYSLAVGPSREQFF. The CDR3 nucleotides read TGTGCCAACAGTTACTCCTTAGCGGTGGGGCCGTCCCGTGAGCAGTTCTTC.

There are many counts of this clonotype. The chain carries TRBV7-9 and TRBJ2-7; 9 positions agree with TRBD2. Germline values: CDR1 SEHNR, CDR2 FQNEAQ (reference sequence). This CDR3 contains 16 residues. V shed 0 bases and J 5 bases; nucleotides not matched to a gene: 8. The CDR3 DNA follows: TGTGCCAGCAGCTTAGCGCGGGGGGGGTCAGGGAACGAGCAGTACTTC. Its translation is CASSLARGGSGNEQYF.

This clonotype was counted many times. The rearrangement joins TRBV12-3 or TRBV12-4 to TRBJ1-1, with a weak D call TRBD1 (6 bases). The CDR3 contains 13 residues. Deletions cut 3 bases from V and 4 bases from J, with 9 bases between. CDR3 in amino acids: CASSLNRATEAFF. In DNA form, the CDR3 reads TGTGCCAGCAGTTTGAACAGGGCCACTGAAGCTTTCTTT.

With regard to this clonotype: The CDR3 carries no conserved terminal phenylalanine or tryptophan, so it likely arises from a read error. The gene calls are TRBV29-1 and TRBJ2-7, with D hard to call. CDR1 is SQVTM and CDR2 is ANQGSEA in the germline V gene. V shed 4 bases and J shed 3 bases, with 10 bases lying between them. This CDR3 region has 12 residues. This CDR3 is CSVVTELYEQYI. The CDR3, as DNA: TGCAGCGTTGTTACAGAGCTCTACGAGCAGTACATC.

Ten or more counts support this clonotype. The CDR3 nucleotides read TGTGCCAGCAGTGTAGCCTACTCCGGGGAGCTGTTTTTT. Its translation is CASSVAYSGELFF. The chain joins TRBV28 to TRBJ2-2; D ambiguous. Trimming left V 5 bases short and J 6 bases short, with 10 bases between. Germline lookup yields CDR1 MDHEN and CDR2 SYDVKM. This CDR3 has 13 residues. Combining the CDR3 with reference TRBV28 and TRBJ2-2 gives the whole variable domain DVKVTQSSRYLVKRTGEKVFLECVQDMDHENMFWYRQDPGLGLRLIYFSYDVKMKEKGDIPEGYSVSREKKERFSLILESASTNQTSMYLCASSVAYSGELFFGEGSRLTVL.

There are a few counts of this clonotype. A much larger clonotype is one base distant, so this may be a read error. The chain employs TRBV6-5 and TRBJ2-3; a weak D match, TRBD2 (5 bases). The germline gives CDR1 MNHEY, CDR2 SVGAGI. The CDR3 is 14 residues long. The CDR3 loop is CASSYASSTDTRYF. DNA of the CDR3: TGTGCCAGCAGTTACGCGTCTAGCACAGATACGCGGTATTTT.

Points on this clonotype: This may be a read error: a much more frequent sequence differs by one nucleotide. This CDR3 fails to terminate in the conserved phenylalanine or tryptophan, so it likely reflects a read error. The chain recombines TRBV5-8 with TRBJ2-7, with D perhaps being TRBD1 or TRBD2 (5 bases each). V lost 0 bases and J 1 base, leaving 11 bases between the germline ends. Germline V CDR1 and CDR2: SGHTS, YDEGEE. This CDR3 comprises 15 residues. CDR3 DNA: TGTGCCAGCAGCTTGGGAGGGGAAATATCCTACGAGCAGTACTTA. The encoded protein is CASSLGGEISYEQYL.

The table lists this clonotype with a count of one. Sequence at one end of the junction differs from germline and may be a read error. The CDR3 region has the DNA TGTGCCAGCAGTCCTCGACAGGGGAGGGTTGGTAGTGAGCAGTCCTTC. Amino acids: CASSPRQGRVGSEQSF. This sequence joins TRBV28 and TRBJ2-1, with D perhaps matching TRBD1 (8 bases). The CDR3 consists of 16 residues. Per germline, CDR1 MDHEN and CDR2 SYDVKM.

In this sample, this clonotype is medium-sized. This chain links TRBV7-8 with TRBJ1-1; the match to TRBD1 covers 9 bases. V shed 5 bases and J 1 base; nucleotides not matched to a gene: 8. The length of the CDR3 is 16 residues. Germline CDR1 SGHVS, CDR2 FQNEAQ. The CDR3 sequence: CASSTRQGVRNTEAFF. Written as DNA, the CDR3 is TGTGCCAGCAGCACACGACAGGGGGTTCGGAACACTGAAGCTTTCTTT.

The chain uses TRBV6-5 and TRBJ2-7; the D gene is possibly TRBD2 (6 bases). The CDR3 has 15 amino acids. V was shortened by 2 bases and J by 3 bases, with 14 bases between the two germline ends. Germline CDR1 and CDR2: MNHEY and SVGAGI. The CDR3 coding sequence is TGTGCCAGCAGTTACGGCGGTCCCGGGAGCTACGAGCAGTACTTC. It yields the protein CASSYGGPGSYEQYF.

This clonotype has at least ten counts. V is TRBV6-5 and J is TRBJ2-3; 9 bases fit TRBD2. Germline V gene lookup returns CDR1 MNHEY and CDR2 SVGAGI. The V and J ends lost 6 bases and 6 bases, in that order; junction bases with no gene match: 10. The CDR3 contains 15 residues. The CDR3 reads CASRATGLASDTQYF. The CDR3 DNA reads as TGTGCCAGCAGGGCGACGGGACTAGCAAGCGATACGCAGTATTTT.

The genes are TRBV6-2 or TRBV6-3 and TRBJ2-7, with TRBD2 matching 7 bases. After removal of 7 bases from V and 8 bases from J, the junction contained 17 bases not matched to a gene. Germline V gene sequence: CDR1 MNHEY, CDR2 SVGEGT. The length of the CDR3 is 15 residues. CDR3: CASTSVLAGAGKQYF. DNA of the CDR3: TGTGCCAGCACCTCCGTGCTAGCAGGAGCGGGGAAGCAGTACTTC.

Points on this clonotype: One junction end does not reproduce the germline sequence, and a read error may be involved. This rearrangement joins TRBV10-1 to TRBJ1-5, with TRBD1 as a possible D gene (5 bases). The CDR3 contains 13 residues. The germline V gene encodes CDR1 WNHNN and CDR2 SYGVQD (reference sequence). The CDR3 is CASSEGGSQSQHF. DNA of the CDR3: TGCGCCAGCAGTGAGGGGGGGAGTCAGTCCCAGCATTTT.

This clonotype was observed a handful of times. The chain couples TRBV7-9 to TRBJ1-1; D is ambiguous. Germline values: CDR1 SEHNR, CDR2 FQNEAQ (reference sequence). Trimming removed 5 bases at V and 5 bases at J, with 15 bases between. The CDR3 loop spans 14 amino acids. DNA for the CDR3: TGTGCCAGCAGCCCGGGCCTCGCGGAGACTGAAGCTTTCTTT. It encodes CASSPGLAETEAFF.

This chain connects TRBV30 to TRBJ2-2, with TRBD1 identical over 11 bases. CDR1 is GTSNPN, CDR2 SVGIG, per germline (reference sequence). J gave up 5 bases and V 2 bases, and 4 bases lay outside the gene matches. The CDR3 is 15 amino acids. The DNA of the CDR3 is TGTGCCTGGAGTAGGGACAGGGGGTATACCGGGGAGCTGTTTTTT. This encodes CAWSRDRGYTGELFF.

This clonotype was seen a single time. At one boundary the junction diverges from the germline segment, which might be a read error. The V and J genes are TRBV12-3 or TRBV12-4 and TRBJ2-2, with 10 bases fitting TRBD1. This CDR3 spans 16 amino acids. Written as DNA, the CDR3 is TGTGTCAGCAGTGCCGGGACAGGGGTTGGCACCGGGGAGCTGCTTTTT. It translates to CVSSAGTGVGTGELLF.

The chain recombines TRBV11-3 with TRBJ2-6; possible D gene TRBD2, 5 bases. Trimming pared 5 bases from V and 3 bases from J, leaving 11 bases between. Germline V gives CDR1 SGHNT, CDR2 YENEEA. The CDR3 extends over 15 amino acids. CDR3 nucleotides: TGTGCCAGCAGCCGACGGGGTTTTGGGGCCAACGTCCTGACTTTC. Its protein is CASSRRGFGANVLTF. The full variable domain, its missing parts supplied by reference TRBV11-3 and TRBJ2-6, is EAGVVQSPRYKIIEKKQPVAFWCNPISGHNTLYWYLQNLGQGPELLIRYENEEAVDDSQLPKDRFSAERLKGVDSTLKIQPAELGDSAVYLCASSRRGFGANVLTFGAGSRLTVL.

As to this clonotype: One end of the junction is discordant with germline, which a read error may explain. The chain is built from TRBV11-2 and TRBJ2-3; possible D gene TRBD2, 7 bases. Germline V lookup: CDR1 SGHAT, CDR2 FQNNGV. The CDR3 spans 15 residues. The CDR3 bases are TGTGTCAGCAGTTTGGGGGGGGCCGGAGCAGATACCCAATATTTT. Its protein is CVSSLGGAGADTQYF.

The CDR3 region is CASSSHDRDGEKLFF. The DNA of the CDR3 is TGTGCCAGCAGTTCCCACGACAGGGACGGTGAAAAACTGTTTTTT. This chain joins TRBV28 and TRBJ1-4, with 7 nucleotides matching TRBD1. The germline gives CDR1 MDHEN, CDR2 SYDVKM. This CDR3 is built from 15 residues. Trimming removed 4 bases from V and 7 bases from J; junction bases left unmatched: 9. The full variable domain, completed using reference TRBV28 and TRBJ1-4, is DVKVTQSSRYLVKRTGEKVFLECVQDMDHENMFWYRQDPGLGLRLIYFSYDVKMKEKGDIPEGYSVSREKKERFSLILESASTNQTSMYLCASSSHDRDGEKLFFGSGTQLSVL.

The genes are TRBV4-3 and TRBJ2-7; TRBD2 matches 9 bases. The CDR3 extends over 17 amino acids. Germline V gene lookup returns CDR1 LGHNA and CDR2 YSLEER. The junction had 12 bases not matched to a gene; V was cut back by 4 bases and J by 2 bases. CDR3 residues: CASSRSSGSDPTYEQYF. CDR3 sequence (DNA): TGCGCCAGCAGCCGGAGTAGCGGGAGTGACCCTACCTACGAGCAGTACTTC.